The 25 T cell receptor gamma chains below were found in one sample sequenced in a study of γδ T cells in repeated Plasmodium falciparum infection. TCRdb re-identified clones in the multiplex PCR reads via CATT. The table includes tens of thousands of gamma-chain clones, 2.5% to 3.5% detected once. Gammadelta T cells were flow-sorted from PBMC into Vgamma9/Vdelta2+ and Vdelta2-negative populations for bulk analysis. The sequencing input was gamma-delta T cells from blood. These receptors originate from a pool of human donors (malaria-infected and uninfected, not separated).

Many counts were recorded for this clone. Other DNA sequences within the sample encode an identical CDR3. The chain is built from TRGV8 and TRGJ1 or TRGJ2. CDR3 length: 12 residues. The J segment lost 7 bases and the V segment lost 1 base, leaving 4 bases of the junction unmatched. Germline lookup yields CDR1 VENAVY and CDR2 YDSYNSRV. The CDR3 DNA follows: TGTGCCACCTGGGATAGAGGATATAAGAAACTCTTT. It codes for CATWDRGYKKLF.

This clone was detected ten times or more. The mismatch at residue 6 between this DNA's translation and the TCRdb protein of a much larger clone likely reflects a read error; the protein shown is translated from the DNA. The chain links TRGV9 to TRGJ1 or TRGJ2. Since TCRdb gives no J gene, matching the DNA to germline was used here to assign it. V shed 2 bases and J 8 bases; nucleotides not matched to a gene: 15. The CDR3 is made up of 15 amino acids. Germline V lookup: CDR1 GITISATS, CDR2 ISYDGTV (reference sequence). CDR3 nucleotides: TGTGCCTTGTGGGAGGCGCGAGGAAGAGAGGATAAGAAACTCTTT. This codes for CALWEARGREDKKLF.

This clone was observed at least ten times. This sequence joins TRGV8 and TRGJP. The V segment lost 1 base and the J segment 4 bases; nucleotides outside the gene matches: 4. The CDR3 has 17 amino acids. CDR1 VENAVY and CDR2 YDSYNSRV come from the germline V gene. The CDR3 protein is CATWDRPQELGKKIKVF. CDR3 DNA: TGTGCCACCTGGGATAGACCTCAAGAGTTGGGCAAAAAAATCAAGGTATTT.

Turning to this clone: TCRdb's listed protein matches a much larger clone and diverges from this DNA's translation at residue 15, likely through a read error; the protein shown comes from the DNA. CDR3 protein: CATWDGNSRANYYKRLF. As DNA, the CDR3 is TGTGCCACCTGGGACGGAAATTCCCGTGCCAATTATTATAAGAGACTCTTT. The V gene is listed as TRGV2; no J gene was called. Germline CDR1 is EGSNGY and CDR2 is YDSYNSKV. The length of the CDR3 is 17 residues.

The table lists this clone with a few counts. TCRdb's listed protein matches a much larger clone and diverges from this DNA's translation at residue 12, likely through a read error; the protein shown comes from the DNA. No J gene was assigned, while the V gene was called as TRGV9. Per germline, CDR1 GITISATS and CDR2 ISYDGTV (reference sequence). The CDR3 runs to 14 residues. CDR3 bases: TGTGCCTTGTGGGAGACCCAGGATTATTATAAGAACCTCTTT. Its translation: CALWETQDYYKNLF.

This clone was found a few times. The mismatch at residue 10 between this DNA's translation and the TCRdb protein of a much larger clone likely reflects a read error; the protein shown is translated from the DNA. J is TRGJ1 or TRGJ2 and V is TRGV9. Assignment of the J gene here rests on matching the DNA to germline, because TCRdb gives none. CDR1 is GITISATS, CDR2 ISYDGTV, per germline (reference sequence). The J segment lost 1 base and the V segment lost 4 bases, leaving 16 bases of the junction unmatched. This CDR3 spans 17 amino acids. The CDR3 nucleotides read TGTGCCTTGTGGGACCAGCCGAACTACCCAAATTATTATAAGAAACTCTTT. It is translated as CALWDQPNYPNYYKKLF.

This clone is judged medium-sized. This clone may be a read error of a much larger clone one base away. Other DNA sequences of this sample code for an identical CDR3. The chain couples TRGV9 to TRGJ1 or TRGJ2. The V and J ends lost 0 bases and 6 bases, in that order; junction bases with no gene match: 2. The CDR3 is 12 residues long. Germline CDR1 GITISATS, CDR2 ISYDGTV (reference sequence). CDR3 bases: TGTGCCTTGTGGGAGGTGCTTTATAAGAAACTCTTT. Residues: CALWEVLYKKLF.

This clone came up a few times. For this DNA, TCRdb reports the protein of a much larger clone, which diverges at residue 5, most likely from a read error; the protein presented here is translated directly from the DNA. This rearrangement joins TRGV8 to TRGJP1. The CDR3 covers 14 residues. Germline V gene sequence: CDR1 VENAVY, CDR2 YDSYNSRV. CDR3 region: CATWGRQTGWFKIF. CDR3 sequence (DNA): TGTGCCACCTGGGGTAGGCAGACTGGTTGGTTCAAGATATTT.

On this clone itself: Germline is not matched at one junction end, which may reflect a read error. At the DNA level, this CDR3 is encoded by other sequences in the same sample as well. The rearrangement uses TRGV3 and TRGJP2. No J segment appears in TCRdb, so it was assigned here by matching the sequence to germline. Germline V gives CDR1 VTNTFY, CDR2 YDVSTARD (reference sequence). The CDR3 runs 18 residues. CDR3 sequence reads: CATWDRPRKHSSDWIKTF. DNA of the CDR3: TGTGCCACATGGGACAGGCCGAGAAAACATAGTAGTGATTGGATCAAGACGTTT.

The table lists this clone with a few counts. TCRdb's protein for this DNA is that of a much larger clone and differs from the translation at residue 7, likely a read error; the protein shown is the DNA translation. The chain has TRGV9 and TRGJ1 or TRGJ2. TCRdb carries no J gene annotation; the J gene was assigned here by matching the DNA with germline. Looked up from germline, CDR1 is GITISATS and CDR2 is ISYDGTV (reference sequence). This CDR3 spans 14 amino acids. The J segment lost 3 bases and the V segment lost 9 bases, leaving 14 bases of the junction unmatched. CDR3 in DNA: TGTGCCTTGACTCGGCCCACTGGTTATTATAAGAAACTCTTT. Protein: CALTRPTGYYKKLF.

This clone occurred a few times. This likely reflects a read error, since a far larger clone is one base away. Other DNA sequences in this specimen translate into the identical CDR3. The DNA of the CDR3 is TGTGCCACCTGGGATGCCCCGGATTATTATAAAAAACTCTTT. Protein: CATWDAPDYYKKLF. The J gene is uncalled and the V gene is TRGV4. Germline V gene lookup returns CDR1 EGSTGY and CDR2 YDSYTSSV. The CDR3 runs 14 residues.

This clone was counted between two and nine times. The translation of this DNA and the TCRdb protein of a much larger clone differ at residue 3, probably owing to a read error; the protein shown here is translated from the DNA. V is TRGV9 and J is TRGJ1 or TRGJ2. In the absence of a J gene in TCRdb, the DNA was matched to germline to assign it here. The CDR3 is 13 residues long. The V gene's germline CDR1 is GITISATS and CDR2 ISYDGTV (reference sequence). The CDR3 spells CASWATNYYKKLF. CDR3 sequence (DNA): TGTGCCTCGTGGGCTACCAATTATTATAAGAAACTCTTT.

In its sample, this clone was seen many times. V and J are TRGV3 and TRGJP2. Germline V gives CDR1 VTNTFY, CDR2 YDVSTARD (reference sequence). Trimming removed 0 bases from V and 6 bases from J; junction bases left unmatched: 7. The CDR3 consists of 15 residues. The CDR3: CATWDRPAGDWIKTF. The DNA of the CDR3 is TGTGCCACCTGGGACAGGCCGGCAGGTGATTGGATCAAGACGTTT.

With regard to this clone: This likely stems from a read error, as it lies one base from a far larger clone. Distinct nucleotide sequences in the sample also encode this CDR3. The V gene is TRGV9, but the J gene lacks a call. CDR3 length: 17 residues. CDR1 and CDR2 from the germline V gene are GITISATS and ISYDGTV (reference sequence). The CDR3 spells CALWEGKQELGKKIKVF. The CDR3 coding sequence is TGTGCCTTGTGGGAAGGAAAACAAGAGTTGGGCAAAAAAATCAAGGTTTTT.

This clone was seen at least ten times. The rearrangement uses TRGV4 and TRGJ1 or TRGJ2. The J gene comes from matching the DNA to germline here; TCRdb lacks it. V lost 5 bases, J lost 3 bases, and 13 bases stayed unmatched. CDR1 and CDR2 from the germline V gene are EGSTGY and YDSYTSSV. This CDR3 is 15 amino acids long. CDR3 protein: CATWAPPAFYYKKLF. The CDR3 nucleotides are TGTGCCACCTGGGCCCCCCCCGCCTTTTATTATAAGAAACTCTTT.

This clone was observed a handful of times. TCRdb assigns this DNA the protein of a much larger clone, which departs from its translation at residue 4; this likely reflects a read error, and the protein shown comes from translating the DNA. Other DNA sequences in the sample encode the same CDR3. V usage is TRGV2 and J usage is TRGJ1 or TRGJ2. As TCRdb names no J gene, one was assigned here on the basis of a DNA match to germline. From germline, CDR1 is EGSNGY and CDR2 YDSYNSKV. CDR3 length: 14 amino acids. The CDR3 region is CATRDGPVYYKKLF. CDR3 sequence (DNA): TGTGCCACCCGGGACGGGCCGGTCTATTATAAGAAACTCTTT.

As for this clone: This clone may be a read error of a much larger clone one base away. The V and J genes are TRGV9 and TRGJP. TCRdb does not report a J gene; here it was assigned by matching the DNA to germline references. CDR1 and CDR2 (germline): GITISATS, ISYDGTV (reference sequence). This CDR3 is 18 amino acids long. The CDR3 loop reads CALWEAPKGELGKKIKVF. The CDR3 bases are TGTGCATTGTGGGAGGCCCCAAAAGGAGAGTTGGGCAAAAAAATCAAGGTATTT.

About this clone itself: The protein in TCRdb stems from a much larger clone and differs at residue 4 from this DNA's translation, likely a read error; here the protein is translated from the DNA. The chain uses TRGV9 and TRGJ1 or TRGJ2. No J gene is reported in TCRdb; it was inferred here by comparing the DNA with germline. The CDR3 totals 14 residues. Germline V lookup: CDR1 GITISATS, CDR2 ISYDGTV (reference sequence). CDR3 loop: CALCEAVGYYKKLF. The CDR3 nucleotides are TGTGCCTTGTGTGAGGCTGTGGGGTATTATAAGAAACTCTTT.

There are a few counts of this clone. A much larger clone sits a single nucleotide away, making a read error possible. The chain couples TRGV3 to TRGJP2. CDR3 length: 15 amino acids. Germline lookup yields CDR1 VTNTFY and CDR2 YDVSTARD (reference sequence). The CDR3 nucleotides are TGTGCCACCTGGGACGGCCTCTGGAGTGTTTGGATCAAGACGTTT. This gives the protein CATWDGLWSVWIKTF.

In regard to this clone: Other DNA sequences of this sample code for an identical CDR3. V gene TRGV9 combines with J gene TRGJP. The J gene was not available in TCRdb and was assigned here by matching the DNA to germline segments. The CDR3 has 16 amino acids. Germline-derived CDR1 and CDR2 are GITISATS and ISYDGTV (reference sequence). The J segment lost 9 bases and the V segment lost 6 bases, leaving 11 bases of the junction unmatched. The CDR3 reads CALWPARGLGKKIKVF. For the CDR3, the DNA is TGTGCCTTGTGGCCTGCCCGGGGGTTGGGCAAAAAAATCAAGGTATTT.

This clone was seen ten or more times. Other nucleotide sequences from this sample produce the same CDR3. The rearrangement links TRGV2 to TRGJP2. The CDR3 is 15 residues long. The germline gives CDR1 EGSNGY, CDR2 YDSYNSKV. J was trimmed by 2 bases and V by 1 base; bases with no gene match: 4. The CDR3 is CATWDGPSSDWIKTF. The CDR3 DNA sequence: TGTGCCACCTGGGACGGCCCGAGTAGTGATTGGATCAAGACGTTT.

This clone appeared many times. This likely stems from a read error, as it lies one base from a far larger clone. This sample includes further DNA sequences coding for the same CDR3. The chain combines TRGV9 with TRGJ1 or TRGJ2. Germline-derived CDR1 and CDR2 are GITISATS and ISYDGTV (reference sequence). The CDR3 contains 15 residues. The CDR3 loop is CALWDRLQGNYKKLF. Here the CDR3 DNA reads TGTGCCTTGTGGGACCGCCTGCAAGGGAATTATAAGAAACTCTTC.

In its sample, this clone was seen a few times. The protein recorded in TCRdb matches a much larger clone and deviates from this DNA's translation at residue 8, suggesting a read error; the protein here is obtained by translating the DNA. The chain's CDR3 is CALWEVHGFDYKKLF. CDR3 nucleotides: TGTGCCTTGTGGGAGGTGCACGGATTTGATTATAAGAAACTCTTT. The chain recombines TRGV9 with TRGJ1 or TRGJ2. TCRdb does not report a J gene; here it was assigned by matching the DNA to germline references. This CDR3 contains 15 residues. Germline-derived CDR1 and CDR2 are GITISATS and ISYDGTV (reference sequence). The trim removed 0 bases at V and 5 bases at J, leaving 10 bases unmatched.

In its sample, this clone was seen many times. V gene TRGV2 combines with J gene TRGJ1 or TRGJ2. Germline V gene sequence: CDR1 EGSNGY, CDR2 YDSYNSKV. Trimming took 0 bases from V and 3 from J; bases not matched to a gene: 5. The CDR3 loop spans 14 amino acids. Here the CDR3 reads CATWDGQGYYKKLF. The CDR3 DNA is TGTGCCACCTGGGACGGGCAGGGTTATTATAAGAAACTCTTT.

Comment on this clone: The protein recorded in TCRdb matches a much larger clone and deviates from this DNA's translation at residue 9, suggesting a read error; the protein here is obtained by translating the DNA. Here the CDR3 DNA reads TGTGCCTTGTGGGAGTATCGCTATCATAAGAAACTCTTT. As protein: CALWEYRYHKKLF. The chain employs TRGV9 and TRGJ1 or TRGJ2. Here the J gene came from matching the DNA to germline, since TCRdb omits it. The germline gives CDR1 GITISATS, CDR2 ISYDGTV (reference sequence). This CDR3 region has 13 residues. V gave up 3 bases and J gave up 8 bases; unmatched junction bases: 10.